Described below is a single T cell receptor beta chain sequence and its context. The antigen is unknown. Trimming pared 8 bases from V and 1 base from J, leaving 18 bases between. CDR1 and CDR2 from the germline V gene are MNHEY and SMNVEV (reference sequence). The CDR3 runs 16 residues. The Oncomine TCR Beta short-read assay was applied to DNA of cultured CD4+ T cells. TCRdb itself ran the PCR reads through MiXCR, one entry per CDR3 protein. The sample has 14,000 to 15,000 distinct CDR3 sequences, roughly 74% seen once. This sample was included in a study of vaccination and CD4 T cells after COVID-19. Treatment defined: approximately 9-day PBMC culture with coronavirus spike peptide pools or control peptides (ViraFEST assay).

The receptor's source is a human donor who received a COVID-19 vaccine. V and J are TRBV27 and TRBJ1-5; TRBD1 might be the D (5 bases). The starting material was CD4+ T cells from blood, cultured in vitro, obtained after SARS-CoV-2 vaccination. CDR3 DNA sequence: TGTGCCAGCTCCCAGGGTTCGCTACTGAGCAATCAGCCCCAGCATTTT. As protein: CASSQGSLLSNQPQHF.